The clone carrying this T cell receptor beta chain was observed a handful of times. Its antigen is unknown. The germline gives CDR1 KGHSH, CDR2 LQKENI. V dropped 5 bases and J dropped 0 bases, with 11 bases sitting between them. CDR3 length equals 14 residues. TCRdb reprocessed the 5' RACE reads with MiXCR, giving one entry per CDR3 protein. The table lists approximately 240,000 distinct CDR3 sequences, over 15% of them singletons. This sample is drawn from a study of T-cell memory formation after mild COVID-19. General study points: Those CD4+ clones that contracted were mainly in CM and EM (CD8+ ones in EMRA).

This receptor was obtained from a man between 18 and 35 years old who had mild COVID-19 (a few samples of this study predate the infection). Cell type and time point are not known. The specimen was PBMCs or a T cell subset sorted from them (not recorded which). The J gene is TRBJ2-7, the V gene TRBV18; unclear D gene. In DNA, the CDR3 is TGTGCCAGCTCATCAGACTCTAGCTCCTACGAGCAGTACGTC. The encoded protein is CASSSDSSSYEQYV.